The rows below give T cell receptor beta chains drawn from one sample of a study of chemoradiotherapy in HPV16-positive cancers. Using immunoSEQ multiplex PCR, the repertoire was profiled, and TCRdb retains in-frame clones only, with some absent. The sample holds about 6,200 clones, approximately 83% seen once. The specimen comprised tumor tissue, sampled from a patient who underwent chemoradiotherapy. All receptors derive from a human donor with HPV-associated anogenital cancer. The CDR3 runs from the conserved cysteine through the conserved F or W. A D gene is named only where the DNA matches it firmly. Only part of the rows carry a size: once, few, many, or a class if the clone is expanded.

V gene: TRBV9
J gene: TRBJ2-7
clone size: -
D gene: -
CDR3 DNA: TGTGCCAGCAGCGAGTCCCCGGGGTCCTACGAGCAGTACTTC
CDR3 protein: CASSESPGSYEQYF

V gene: TRBV9
J gene: TRBJ1-4
clone size: -
D gene: TRBD1
CDR3 DNA: TGTGCCAGCAGCGTCCGCCAGGGGGGTGAAAAACTGTTTTTT
CDR3 protein: CASSVRQGGEKLFF

V gene: TRBV7-8
J gene: TRBJ1-1
clone size: -
D gene: -
CDR3 DNA: TGTGCCAGCAGCTTAGTTGGGGGATCGAACACTGAAGCTTTCTTT
CDR3 protein: CASSLVGGSNTEAFF

V gene: TRBV29-1
J gene: TRBJ2-7
clone size: -
D gene: -
CDR3 DNA: TGCAGCGTTGGGGATCCGGCCTCTTCCGAGCAGTACTTC
CDR3 protein: CSVGDPASSEQYF

V gene: TRBV6-5
J gene: TRBJ1-3
clone size: -
D gene: -
CDR3 DNA: TGTGCCAGCAGTTACTCCCGGGGGAGCTCTGGAAACACCATATATTTT
CDR3 protein: CASSYSRGSSGNTIYF

V gene: TRBV6-5
J gene: TRBJ1-5
clone size: few
D gene: -
CDR3 DNA: TGTGCCAGCAGGTTGGATTATAGCAATCAGCCCCAGCATTTT
CDR3 protein: CASRLDYSNQPQHF

V gene: TRBV7-8
J gene: TRBJ2-1
clone size: -
D gene: -
CDR3 DNA: TGTGCCAGCAGGCGGGACACCGATTTTCTTGAATACAGTGAGCAGTTCTTC
CDR3 protein: CASRRDTDFLEYSEQFF

V gene: TRBV11-2
J gene: TRBJ2-5
clone size: -
D gene: TRBD2
CDR3 DNA: TGTGCCAGCAGCTTAGCGACTAGCAGAGAGACCCAGTACTTC
CDR3 protein: CASSLATSRETQYF

V gene: TRBV4-2
J gene: TRBJ2-2
clone size: once
D gene: TRBD2
CDR3 DNA: TGTGCCAGCAGCCAAGGGGGAGGGAGAACCGGGGAGCTGTTTTTT
CDR3 protein: CASSQGGGRTGELFF

V gene: TRBV27
J gene: TRBJ1-6
clone size: -
D gene: -
CDR3 DNA: TGTGCCAGCAGTCCAGCGGTCGGACCCCTCCACTTT
CDR3 protein: CASSPAVGPLHF

V gene: TRBV15
J gene: TRBJ2-5
clone size: -
D gene: TRBD2
CDR3 DNA: TGTGCCACCAGCAGAGGACTAGCGCAAGAGACCCAGTACTTC
CDR3 protein: CATSRGLAQETQYF

V gene: TRBV2
J gene: TRBJ1-1
clone size: -
D gene: -
CDR3 DNA: TGTGCCAGCAGTGTGGAGGCAGGGAGGAACACTGAAGCTTTCTTT
CDR3 protein: CASSVEAGRNTEAFF

V gene: TRBV30
J gene: TRBJ1-1
clone size: -
D gene: -
CDR3 DNA: TGTGCCTGGAGTGTACAACGGGGGGTTAATGCTTTCTTT
CDR3 protein: CAWSVQRGVNAFF

V gene: TRBV29-1
J gene: TRBJ2-2
clone size: -
D gene: -
CDR3 DNA: TGCAGCGTTGAAGAGGGGCGGGCCCGCACCGGGGAGCTGTTTTTT
CDR3 protein: CSVEEGRARTGELFF

V gene: TRBV18
J gene: TRBJ2-7
clone size: -
D gene: TRBD1
CDR3 DNA: TGTGCCAGCTCCCTTTCCCAGGGGGCGCCTCACGAGCAGTACTTC
CDR3 protein: CASSLSQGAPHEQYF

V gene: TRBV4-1
J gene: TRBJ2-7
clone size: -
D gene: -
CDR3 DNA: TGCGCCAGCAGTACGACCGGAGGGGCCTACGAGCAGTACTTC
CDR3 protein: CASSTTGGAYEQYF

V gene: TRBV2
J gene: TRBJ1-5
clone size: few
D gene: TRBD1
CDR3 DNA: TGTGCCAGCAGTGAAGCGCTTGGGACAGGGAGGTTCGAGAATCAGCCCCAGCATTTT
CDR3 protein: CASSEALGTGRFENQPQHF

V gene: TRBV27
J gene: TRBJ1-1
clone size: -
D gene: -
CDR3 DNA: TGTGCCAGCAGTTTACAACACGACCGGGAAGCTTTCTTT
CDR3 protein: CASSLQHDREAFF

V gene: TRBV4-1
J gene: TRBJ2-2
clone size: -
D gene: -
CDR3 DNA: TGCGCCAGCAGCCATTCTGGACAGTACACCGGGGAGCTGTTTTTT
CDR3 protein: CASSHSGQYTGELFF

V gene: TRBV18
J gene: TRBJ2-2
clone size: -
D gene: -
CDR3 DNA: TGTGCCAGCTCACCACAGTCCCCTATAAACACCGGGGAGCTGTTTTTT
CDR3 protein: CASSPQSPINTGELFF

V gene: TRBV28
J gene: TRBJ2-1
clone size: -
D gene: -
CDR3 DNA: TGTGCCAGTTCGCGACTGAGCAATGAGCAGTTCTTC
CDR3 protein: CASSRLSNEQFF

V gene: TRBV19
J gene: TRBJ1-1
clone size: few
D gene: -
CDR3 DNA: TGTGCCAGTAGTATAGAAGGGTGGGGGAACACTGAAGCTTTCTTT
CDR3 protein: CASSIEGWGNTEAFF

V gene: TRBV11-3
J gene: TRBJ2-3
clone size: -
D gene: -
CDR3 DNA: TGTGCCAGCAGTCTCGGACTCTCGAGGGCAGATACGCAGTATTTT
CDR3 protein: CASSLGLSRADTQYF

V gene: TRBV5-4
J gene: TRBJ1-4
clone size: -
D gene: -
CDR3 DNA: TGTGCCAGCGGAAACAGTCGGGGAGAAAAACTGTTTTTT
CDR3 protein: CASGNSRGEKLFF

V gene: TRBV29-1
J gene: TRBJ2-2
clone size: -
D gene: -
CDR3 DNA: TGCAGCGTGGGAGGGACACCGACCGGGGAGCTGTTTTTT
CDR3 protein: CSVGGTPTGELFF

V gene: TRBV4-1
J gene: TRBJ1-2
clone size: few
D gene: -
CDR3 DNA: TGCGCCAGCAGCCAAGATCCCGGGGTTAGCGGCTACACCTTC
CDR3 protein: CASSQDPGVSGYTF

V gene: TRBV27
J gene: TRBJ2-2
clone size: -
D gene: -
CDR3 DNA: TGTGCCAGCAGTTTACCCCCCAAGGGACAATTCATCGGGGAGCTGTTTTTT
CDR3 protein: CASSLPPKGQFIGELFF

V gene: TRBV5-1
J gene: TRBJ2-1
clone size: -
D gene: TRBD2
CDR3 DNA: TGCGCCAGCAGCCTTAACCCCGGGACTAGCGCTTACAATGAGCAGTTCTTC
CDR3 protein: CASSLNPGTSAYNEQFF

V gene: TRBV9
J gene: TRBJ2-5
clone size: -
D gene: TRBD2
CDR3 DNA: TGTGCCAGCAGCGCCGGAGGGAGGGACGTCCAAGAGACCCAGTACTTC
CDR3 protein: CASSAGGRDVQETQYF

V gene: TRBV6-1
J gene: TRBJ2-7
clone size: -
D gene: -
CDR3 DNA: TGTGCCAGTACAATCGAGAAGTCGGCCGAGCAGTACTTC
CDR3 protein: CASTIEKSAEQYF

V gene: TRBV2
J gene: TRBJ1-1
clone size: -
D gene: -
CDR3 DNA: TGTGCCAGCAGTGAATTAGAGCAGGGGCTGAACACTGAAGCTTTCTTT
CDR3 protein: CASSELEQGLNTEAFF

V gene: TRBV4-2
J gene: TRBJ2-1
clone size: -
D gene: TRBD2
CDR3 DNA: TGTGCCAGCAGCCCCACCCTAGCGGGGGGGCAGCATGAGCAGTTCTTC
CDR3 protein: CASSPTLAGGQHEQFF

V gene: TRBV28
J gene: TRBJ1-2
clone size: -
D gene: TRBD1
CDR3 DNA: TGTGCCAGCAGATCCACAGGGGTTAGCTATGGCTACACCTTC
CDR3 protein: CASRSTGVSYGYTF

V gene: TRBV27
J gene: TRBJ2-7
clone size: -
D gene: -
CDR3 DNA: TGTGCCAGCAGTTTACGGTTCCGGCAGGGGCTCTACGAGCAGTACTTC
CDR3 protein: CASSLRFRQGLYEQYF

V gene: TRBV5-3
J gene: TRBJ2-7
clone size: -
D gene: -
CDR3 DNA: TGTGCCAGAAGTGGACGTCGCCTACCTTCCTACGAGCAGTACTTC
CDR3 protein: CARSGRRLPSYEQYF

V gene: TRBV28
J gene: TRBJ1-1
clone size: -
D gene: TRBD1
CDR3 DNA: TGTGCCAGCAGTCCGCCCACCTTGACAGGGGCGACCACTGAAGCTTTCTTT
CDR3 protein: CASSPPTLTGATTEAFF

V gene: TRBV19
J gene: TRBJ2-4
clone size: -
D gene: -
CDR3 DNA: TGTGCCAATCGACAGGCAGCGGCCAAAAACATTCAGTACTTC
CDR3 protein: CANRQAAAKNIQYF

V gene: TRBV6-5
J gene: TRBJ2-1
clone size: -
D gene: -
CDR3 DNA: TGTGCCAGCAGTGGCGACATAGAACCCTACAATGAGCAGTTCTTC
CDR3 protein: CASSGDIEPYNEQFF

V gene: TRBV27
J gene: TRBJ1-2
clone size: -
D gene: TRBD1
CDR3 DNA: TGTGCCAGCAGTCCCCGGGACAGGCCGAGTGTTGGCTACACCTTC
CDR3 protein: CASSPRDRPSVGYTF

V gene: TRBV19
J gene: TRBJ1-4
clone size: -
D gene: -
CDR3 DNA: TGTGCCAGTAGTGTCGAGGGGTATTTGGTTGAAAAACTGTTTTTT
CDR3 protein: CASSVEGYLVEKLFF

V gene: TRBV10-3
J gene: TRBJ2-4
clone size: -
D gene: TRBD2
CDR3 DNA: TGTGCCATCAGTGATGGCGGGGGGGCCCCAATTCAGTACTTC
CDR3 protein: CAISDGGGAPIQYF

V gene: TRBV5-1
J gene: TRBJ2-7
clone size: -
D gene: TRBD1
CDR3 DNA: TGCGCCAGCAGCCCAGGACAGGGGGCAGGGTCTTTATCCTACGAGCAGTACTTC
CDR3 protein: CASSPGQGAGSLSYEQYF

V gene: TRBV11-3
J gene: TRBJ1-1
clone size: -
D gene: -
CDR3 DNA: TGTGCCAGCAGCTTACCTACGGGACATCCCAATCACACTGAAGCTTTCTTT
CDR3 protein: CASSLPTGHPNHTEAFF

V gene: TRBV18
J gene: TRBJ1-1
clone size: -
D gene: -
CDR3 DNA: TGTGCCAGCTCGGGGGGCCAGAACACTGAAGCTTTCTTT
CDR3 protein: CASSGGQNTEAFF

V gene: TRBV5-1
J gene: TRBJ1-1
clone size: once
D gene: TRBD1
CDR3 DNA: TGCGCCAGCAGCTTGCAGGGGGGCACTGAAGCTTTCTTT
CDR3 protein: CASSLQGGTEAFF

V gene: TRBV6-4
J gene: TRBJ2-3
clone size: -
D gene: -
CDR3 DNA: TGTGCCAGCAGTGGTTCCGGGGAGGCAGATACGCAGTATTTT
CDR3 protein: CASSGSGEADTQYF

V gene: TRBV5-1
J gene: TRBJ2-3
clone size: -
D gene: -
CDR3 DNA: TGCGCCAGCAGCCTCGGGGCAGATACGCAGTATTTT
CDR3 protein: CASSLGADTQYF

V gene: TRBV14
J gene: TRBJ1-2
clone size: -
D gene: -
CDR3 DNA: TGTGCCAGCAGCCAAGGAACGGGGGCTGGCTACACCTTC
CDR3 protein: CASSQGTGAGYTF